This T cell receptor beta chain appears in the sequencing data of a study of cytomegalovirus exposure and HLA in healthy donors. Points from the study as a whole: TCR sequences were mostly rare, though some public TCRs occurred in many donors. When analyzed later, the rates of TCR association showed variation by HLA locus, with DRB1 the most and HLA-C the fewest.

Regarding donors, all were healthy bone marrow donors. Nominally healthy donors provided the samples, though records likely missed some immune exposures. This clone was seen a few times. What it recognizes is unknown. Germline lookup yields CDR1 SGHRS and CDR2 YFSETQ. This CDR3 contains 15 residues. Trimming took 0 bases from V and 4 from J; bases not matched to a gene: 5. PCR used 60 Vbeta primers and 13 Jbeta primers. The data were produced by immunoSEQ multiplex PCR, yet TCRdb's version contains in-frame clones alone and is incomplete. The sample holds under 150,000 clones; 60% to 80% are singletons and the top ten take less than 2%.

This TCR derives from a woman younger than 45 in good health and CMV-seronegative. Sequenced input: PBMCs. The chain recombines TRBV5-1 with TRBJ2-5; 8 bases map to TRBD2. In DNA, the CDR3 is TGCGCCAGCAGCTTGGCGGGGGGGACCCGAGAGACCCAGTACTTC. It encodes CASSLAGGTRETQYF.